This T cell receptor beta chain was captured by sequencing in a study of shared clonotypes between healthy human individuals. General study results and limits: Tissue TCR repertoires likely differ from these blood-only repertoires.

With respect to this clone: Its antigen is currently unknown.

Method: immunoSEQ multiplex PCR; TCRdb's copy keeps in-frame clones and lacks some. The sample records about 680,000 clones, about 91% being singletons. The germline CDR1 and CDR2 sequences are SQVTM and ANQGSEA. J lost 5 bases, V lost 7 bases, and 9 bases had no gene match. The length of the CDR3 is 15 residues. Naivety among CD8 cells was defined by CD45RO negativity and positive CCR7 selection, thereby excluding terminally differentiated effector memory CD45RA+ cells. Donors were Caucasian adults residing in Nashville, Tennessee, USA. Sequencing was performed on naive CD8+ T cells sorted from blood. The sequence derives from a man aged 25 to 40 in good health. The rearrangement joins TRBV29-1 to TRBJ2-4, with TRBD2 matching over 12 bases. The chain's CDR3 is CSARLAGDNENIQYF. Written as DNA, the CDR3 is TGCAGCGCCAGACTAGCGGGAGACAACGAAAACATTCAGTACTTC. Together with reference TRBV29-1 and TRBJ2-4, the CDR3 gives the full variable domain: SAVISQKPSRDICQRGTSLTIQCQVDSQVTMMFWYRQQPGQSLTLIATANQGSEATYESGFVIDKFPISRPNLTFSTLTVSNMSPEDSSIYLCSARLAGDNENIQYFGAGTRLSVL.